The clone carrying this T cell receptor beta chain was detected only a few times. Its target is unknown. Trimming took 7 bases from V and 3 from J, leaving 12 bases between them. In germline, CDR1 is MNHNY, CDR2 SVGAGI (reference sequence). The CDR3 is 13 residues long. This specimen comes from a study of cytomegalovirus exposure and HLA in healthy donors. For the study at large: Unique TCRs numbering around 80 million, obtained from HLA-typed donors, made up an early data release. Assignment to the Caucasian-associated ancestry cluster applied to more than 75% of the roughly 410 genotyped donors. Study observations and caveats: Exclusion as indistinguishable affected some V segments, including TRBV6-2 and TRBV6-3.

Researchers ran the PCR with 60 Vbeta and 13 Jbeta primers. Using immunoSEQ multiplex PCR, the repertoire was profiled, and TCRdb retains in-frame clones only, with some absent. The sample holds some 140,000 clones, roughly two thirds seen once. What was sequenced was PBMCs. The origin of this receptor is a woman between 40 and 50 years old in good health and CMV-seronegative. The chain links TRBV6-6 to TRBJ1-1; D gene unclear. The CDR3 spells CASTSVDDTEAFF. The CDR3 region has the DNA TGTGCCAGCACATCGGTAGATGACACTGAAGCTTTCTTT.